This TCR beta chain was captured by sequencing in a study of cytomegalovirus exposure and HLA in healthy donors. PCR amplification relied on 60 Vbeta primers (plus 13 Jbeta primers). Generated by immunoSEQ multiplex PCR, the TCRdb table keeps only in-frame clones and is missing some. In the table there are 90,000 to 120,000 clones, 70% of which are singletons. Findings and caveats of the study: Upon later analysis, TCR association rates were observed to vary by HLA locus, being highest for DRB1 and lowest for HLA-C. Per a later analysis, approximately 16,000 TCR beta sequences showed association with HLA alleles at 0.05 false discovery rate.

This clone was observed a single time. Its antigen is as yet unknown. The sequence was collected from a man in his forties in good health and CMV-seropositive. Sequencing used PBMCs.

The CDR3 nucleotides are TGTGCCAGCAGCCGAGGACAGGGGAACTATGGCTACACCTTC. This encodes CASSRGQGNYGYTF. V usage is TRBV7-6 and J usage is TRBJ1-2; 9 bases match TRBD1. Trimming took 5 bases from V and 2 from J; bases not matched to a gene: 3. This CDR3 has 14 residues. The germline V gene has CDR1 SGHVS and CDR2 FNYEAQ.